This entry is about one T cell receptor (beta chain). Its antigen is unidentified. Other DNA sequences in the sample encode the same CDR3. This specimen comes from a study of shared clonotypes between healthy human individuals. Overall study: Every donor yielded three CD4 naive, three CD4 memory, two CD8 naive and one CD8 memory plate. Regarding the study as a whole: The small donor group covered limited genetic and exposure diversity.

Germline trimming cut 3 bases from V and 2 bases from J; bases unmatched to any gene: 1. The length of the CDR3 is 15 residues. Germline loops: CDR1 MDHEN, CDR2 SYDVKM. The genomic DNA of each subset was split evenly across several immunoSEQ plates. Sequencing used immunoSEQ multiplex PCR; TCRdb keeps in-frame clones, though not all of them. The data show 2 million to 3 million clones, 80% to 95% seen once. The origin of this receptor is a young man in good health. Some clones in this sample may be carry-over from other donors' samples. This chain uses TRBV28 with TRBJ2-6; 7 bases are a match to TRBD2. Input material: naive CD4+ T cells from PBMCs. Sample subset: CD45RA+ positively selected. CDR3 in DNA: TGTGCCAGCAGTTTGGCGGGGGCTGGGGCCAACGTCCTGACTTTC. It is translated as CASSLAGAGANVLTF.